This T cell receptor (beta chain) was retrieved from a study of CXCR3-negative and CXCR3-positive naive CD8 T cells. Background on the study: Roughly 130 million TRB reads in total, about 1.5 +/- 0.3 million per library. General observations from the study: Comparably high diversity marked both naive subsets, whereas memory CD8+ cells had much lower diversity.

Comments on this clonotype: Its antigen is not identified.

Subsets of CD8+ T cells were each sorted in triplicate at 250,000 to 350,000 cells apiece. The libraries of TRB cDNA were prepared using 5' RACE with UMI labels. Reanalyzing the 5' RACE reads, TCRdb keeps one entry per CDR3 protein, without DNA. This sample's table has about 39,000 distinct CDR3 sequences. In germline, CDR1 is SQVTM, CDR2 ANQGSEA. The CDR3 covers 18 residues. This chain connects TRBV29-1 to TRBJ2-3; TCRdb gives TRBD1 as the D gene, but with no DNA this cannot be confirmed. The sample consisted of memory CD8+ T cells from blood. This clonotype was sampled from a human donor in good health. Some clones in this sample may be carry-over from other donors' samples. The CDR3 loop is CSVTGGEGLFRGADTQYF.